This T cell receptor (beta chain) was retrieved from a study of shared clonotypes between healthy human individuals. General study points: The small donor group covered limited genetic and exposure diversity. The four-donor shared clonotypes exceeded non-shared clonotypes in generation probability, with non-shared ones scoring lower.

Method: immunoSEQ multiplex PCR; TCRdb's copy keeps in-frame clones and lacks some. The table has approximately 1.4 million clones, approximately 98% seen once; the top ten hold roughly 0.4%. A note on this clone: Its antigen remains unidentified.

V shed 7 bases and J shed 6 bases, with 10 bases lying between them. Germline V CDR1 and CDR2: MNHNY, SVGAGI (reference sequence). The length of the CDR3 is 12 residues. The sequencing input was naive CD4+ T cells sorted from blood. The subset denotes: CD45RA+ positively selected. This chain links TRBV6-6 with TRBJ2-1; D gene unclear. The receptor was isolated from a man younger than 40 in good health. The CDR3 DNA follows: TGTGCCAGCACCGAAATGGGCAATGAGCAGTTCTTC. Translating it yields CASTEMGNEQFF.